A single T cell receptor (beta chain) is shown here with its context. This clone turned up a few times. Its antigen target is currently unknown. The record has no base qualities; no much larger clone is one base away. The immunoSEQ Assay, a bias-controlled multiplex PCR, was used to amplify TCRbeta CDR3 regions from genomic DNA. Under the source paper's analysis protocol: Nucleated cell counts per sample were estimated from amplification of reference gene primers within the assay. To quantify the absolute abundance of each unique TCRbeta CDR3 rearrangement, sequence reads were collapsed and filtered. Productive Simpson clonality was computed per sample as the square root of Simpson's diversity index over productive rearrangements. TCRdb mirrors the immuneACCESS table, restricted to in-frame sequences. Some clones are absent from its copies; in checked studies, under half trace to an unresolved V gene, and the reason for the others is unknown. V and J calls and clone size come straight from that table; D and trimming were deduced from the DNA. The sample data list 150,000 to 200,000 clones, and approximately 86% of these were observed just once. The biggest ten clones account for less than 3% of the sample.

This entry is derived from a study of blood T cell repertoires in COVID-19 (TCRdb year 2020). At the level of the whole study: The collaborator samples originated in the United States, Italy and Spain and spanned the acute and convalescent phases of COVID-19. The material from the prospective study consisted of cDNA or gDNA derived from T cells, B-cell-depleted T cells, or PBMCs. The dataset comprised deeply sampled blood TCRbeta repertoires from subjects exposed to, actively infected with, or recovered from COVID-19. The repertoires were released in a freely available public database intended as a resource for research on the immune response to SARS-CoV-2. Samples came from the ongoing ImmuneRACE study (first 160 participants) plus 1,254 subjects from 6 global collaborators. The sample metadata nearly always contained a de-identified subject ID, COVID-19 status, age in years and sex. HLA class I and class II types, where available, came from metadata supplied by the sample provider rather than from assay-based typing. Broad study findings and their caveats: Clinical and demographic metadata were provided uncurated, with the amount varying by source and participant.

Collaborating institutions collected whole blood in K2EDTA tubes following their own protocols. Collaborator samples were shipped for TCRbeta analysis as frozen whole blood, isolated PBMCs, or DNA extracted from either sample type. The sequence derives from a man aged 40-55 years with active or convalescent COVID-19. The sequenced sample consisted of peripheral blood.

The CDR3 loop reads CASSQDRSSEQFF. The DNA sequence is as follows: TGCGCCAGCAGCCAAGATCGGAGCAGTGAGCAGTTCTTC. The chain is assembled from TRBV4-1 and TRBJ2-1, with no confidently assigned D gene. V gives up 0 bases and J gives up 9 bases, and the segment between their germline ends measures 9 bases. The CDR3 numbers 13 residues from cysteine through phenylalanine. Only the CDR3 part of the read is kept: 39 bases, read in frame from the first base. For CDR1 and CDR2, the germline V gene lists MGHRA and YSYEKL.